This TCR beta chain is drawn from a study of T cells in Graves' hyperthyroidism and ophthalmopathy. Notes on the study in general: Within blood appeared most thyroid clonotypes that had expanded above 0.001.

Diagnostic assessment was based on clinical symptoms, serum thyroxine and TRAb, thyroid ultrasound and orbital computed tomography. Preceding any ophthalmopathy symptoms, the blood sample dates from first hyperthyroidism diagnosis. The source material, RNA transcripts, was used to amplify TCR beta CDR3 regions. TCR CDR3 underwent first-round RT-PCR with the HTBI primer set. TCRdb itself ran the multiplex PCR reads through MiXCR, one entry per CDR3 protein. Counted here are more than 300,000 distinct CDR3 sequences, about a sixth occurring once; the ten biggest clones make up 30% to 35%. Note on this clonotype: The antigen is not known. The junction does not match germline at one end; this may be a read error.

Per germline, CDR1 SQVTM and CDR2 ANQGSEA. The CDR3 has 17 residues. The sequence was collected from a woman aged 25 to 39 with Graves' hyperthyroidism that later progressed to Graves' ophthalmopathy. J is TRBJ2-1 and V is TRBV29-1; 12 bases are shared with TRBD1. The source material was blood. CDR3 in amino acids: CSVGGQGASGSYDEQFF. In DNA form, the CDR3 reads TGCAGCGTTGGGGGACAGGGGGCATCTGGGTCCTACGATGAGCAGTTCTTC.